This TCR beta chain appears in the sequencing data of a study of cytomegalovirus exposure and HLA in healthy donors. Findings and caveats of the study: Analyses of presence and absence presupposed an approximately uniform sequencing depth across donors.

This PCR relied on a set of 60 Vbeta primers and 13 Jbeta primers. Sequencing was performed with immunoSEQ multiplex PCR; in TCRdb, only in-frame clones are kept and a portion is missing. Of about 120,000 clones in the sample, 80% were seen once. The donors comprised healthy bone marrow donors. Points on this clone: Antigen unknown.

There are 17 residues in the CDR3. V lost 0 bases, J lost 8 bases, and 14 bases stayed unmatched. Per germline, CDR1 MGHRA and CDR2 YSYEKL. This chain joins TRBV4-1 and TRBJ2-3; TRBD2 aligns across 7 bases. The sequence was collected from a female donor in good health and CMV-seropositive. Sequencing was performed on PBMCs. CDR3 loop: CASSQDLAGVSSGTQYF. The CDR3 DNA sequence: TGCGCCAGCAGCCAAGATCTCGCGGGGGTATCCTCGGGTACGCAGTATTTT.